The following is a T cell receptor beta chain sequence with its context. Its antigen has not been determined. Per-nucleotide qualities are absent, and no much larger clonotype sits a single base away. These data belong to a study of cytomegalovirus exposure and HLA in healthy donors (dated by TCRdb to about 2017). Regarding the research as a whole: An earlier analysis of roughly 610 of the donors reported about 280 Gb of sequence data and about 120 million unique TCR beta sequences obtained from roughly 170 million T cells. An early release covering roughly 600 HLA-typed donors comprised 250 to 350 gigabases of sequencing data and approximately 85 million unique TCR sequences. Of the roughly 400 genotyped donors, 65% to 90% fell in the genetic ancestry cluster associated with self-reported Caucasian donors. The aim of the study was to test whether cataloging public T cell receptors could identify signatures of past pathogen exposure. Using immunosequencing, the study profiled T cell repertoires from around 670 subjects and related those repertoires to cytomegalovirus serostatus. A separate validation cohort of roughly 130 different subjects was used in addition to the roughly 700-subject first cohort. To predict cytomegalovirus infection status, the study brought together high-throughput TCR immunosequencing, statistical association of individual TCRs with disease status, and machine learning. A later analysis re-analyzed previously published TCR beta repertoires from roughly 600 donors and added high-resolution HLA genotyping to study TCR occurrence patterns. Rather than using new phenotypic data, the later analysis identified candidate immune exposures from TCR beta sequences and from how often those sequences occurred across donors. An earlier analysis of 450 to 750 of the donors used high-throughput TCR beta sequencing to judge whether each TCR beta V gene segment behaved as functional or pseudogenic. Donor age, sex, ethnicity and CMV serostatus were collected together with the repertoire data. A later genetic analysis used genome-wide SNP genotypes for about 65% of the roughly 670 donors, treating that subset as a discovery cohort. Every discovery cohort repertoire had been produced on one sequencing platform. Class I and class II HLA loci were covered by the typing at four-digit resolution. Typing coverage varied by locus: roughly 629-630 donors for A, B, C, DRB1 and DQB1; approximately 520 for DQA1; nearly 610 for DPA1; approximately 490 for DPB1. Several DR-DQ haplotypes were treated as single units for association and clustering because of strong linkage in the cohort. Among some 400 genotyped donors of the cohort, an average of around 240,000 unique TCR beta nucleotide sequences was sequenced per donor, of which 15% to 20% were non-productive.

Study-level results and caveats: A further reported finding was that TCR beta sequences accurately predicted the HLA-A and HLA-B alleles for most subjects in the first cohort. In a later genetic analysis, a missense DCLRE1C variant was associated with V-gene and J-gene trimming of TCR beta chains, and the association was replicated in an independent cohort. In vitro tests confirmed that a few of the cytomegalovirus-associated TCR beta chains recognize cytomegalovirus antigens. In a later analysis, TCR association rates were found to vary across HLA loci, with the most associated TCRs seen for DRB1 alleles and the fewest for HLA-C alleles. An earlier analysis of approximately 590 of the donors showed that most TCR beta V segments appeared in productive rearrangements either about 87% or about 30% of the time, which broadly matched IMGT annotations. The earlier analysis of about 600 of the donors excluded seventeen rarely observed V segments, including chromosome 9 orphons, because counts were too low. Sequencing depth was assumed to be roughly uniform across donors in the presence/absence analyses, though that assumption may not hold. According to a later analysis, most CMV-associated TCR beta chains appeared to be HLA-restricted, and the HLA associations seemed to be driven largely by CMV exposure. Linkage disequilibrium might explain the correlated functional status among segregating V segments, but an unknown experimental factor could not be ruled out. The classifier was reported to diagnose cytomegalovirus status with high specificity and sensitivity in both the original and validation cohorts. A later genetic analysis reported fewer N-insertions in productive TCRs among donors in an Asian-associated ancestry cluster than the roughly 620-donor mean. In a later analysis, HLA-associated TCR beta chains were found to be more clonally expanded and to have lower generation probabilities than equally common non-associated chains. A group of highly shared sequence variants was considered likely to be a technical artifact of the sequencing pipeline. Most TCR sequences were seen in very few donors, while some public TCRs were found in many individuals. A total of roughly 160 TCR beta chains were listed by the study as associated with cytomegalovirus. In a later analysis, some 18,000 TCR beta sequences were associated with specific HLA alleles at a false discovery rate of 0.05. Because HLA typing was missing for some donors at each locus, association tests included only the typed subset. Strong co-occurrence of HLA alleles, especially DR and DQ, made assigning TCR associations to individual alleles difficult. Several of the top co-occurrence clusters appeared to be linked to parvovirus B19, influenza, CMV and Epstein-Barr virus, according to a later analysis. Immune exposure information for the cohort was limited to CMV serostatus. In this cohort, only TCR beta chains were sequenced, and detectable features were limited by the absence of alpha or paired-chain data. The authors suggested that the approach could potentially be generalized to other disease states and immunological phenotypes.

Receptor amplification or capture employed the immunoSEQ multiplex PCR assay. The multiplex PCR relied on a mix of 60 forward primers for TCR Vbeta segments and 13 reverse primers for TCR Jbeta segments. The CDR3 region of rearranged TCR beta genes was amplified from genomic DNA with a multiplex PCR assay. On the Illumina HiSeq System, the amplified TCR beta libraries were sequenced as 87-base-pair reads. For the original study's pipeline: A later analysis counted about 80 million unique TCR beta chains across the 550 to 700 repertoires, and around 12 million of these chains were shared by at least two donors. A nearest-neighbor algorithm error-corrected the raw reads and collapsed the reads into unique sequences, merging closely related sequences to remove PCR and sequencing errors. Alignment of CDR3 sequences to IMGT reference sequences was used to assign V, D and J gene segments. Each retained sequence needed at least a six-nucleotide match to both a V gene segment and a J gene segment. Rearrangements were called productive when the CDR3 lacked stop codons and stayed in frame with V and J; all others were non-productive. Following IMGT convention, CDR3 was defined as the stretch from the second conserved V-encoded cysteine to the conserved J-encoded phenylalanine. The earlier analysis of a few hundred of the donors excluded any sequence lacking an unambiguous match to a single V gene segment. An earlier analysis of 500 to 700 of the donors classified V segments as functional when productive rearrangements were above 56.7% and as segregating when the standard deviation between donors was above 5%. A statistical classification framework was built for diagnosing cytomegalovirus status from the catalog of TCR beta chain sequences. V and J gene assignment, in a later analysis, came from comparing TCR nucleotide sequences with IMGT/GENE-DB human TR gene sequences. The TCRdist pipeline was used in a later analysis to assign CDR3 sequences and most-parsimonious VDJ recombination scenarios. A later analysis defined each TCR beta chain by its CDR3 amino acid sequence plus V-gene family, and excluded reads lacking a unique V-gene family. A later analysis removed 600 or so highly shared, low-generation-probability nucleotide sequences to deal with suspected cross-contamination and a sequencing artifact. For each public chain, a later analysis derived a clonal expansion index from normalized ranks of inferred template counts within each repertoire. In a later analysis, generation probabilities were computed using a VDJ recombination model fitted to out-of-frame rearrangements, and the results were checked against IGoR. In a later analysis, TCR-TCR, TCR-HLA and TCR-CMV co-occurrence was scored with hypergeometric tests, and a repertoire-size bias correction was applied to TCR pairs. False discovery rates were estimated in a later analysis by permuting HLA or CMV assignments 20 times. In a later analysis, co-occurring TCRs were grouped using DBSCAN, with TCRdist sequence similarity added in when clustering inside HLA-allele-positive subsets. Co-occurrence clustering excluded repertoires with fewer than 30,000 or more than 120,000 public chains, plus five with anomalous nucleotide sharing. In TCRdb, the immuneACCESS table is reduced to in-frame sequences with V and J assigned. These tables do not hold every clone; where another copy was compared, an unresolved V gene accounts for under half, and the others remain unexplained. V, J and clone size were drawn from that table, and D and trimming were deduced from the DNA. This sample gives 130,000 to 150,000 clones in total; roughly 80% of them show up just once. The top ten constitute just under 3% of the sample.

The cohort comprised some 680 healthy bone marrow donors. At the time of sampling, all cohort members were nominally healthy, though unrecorded immune exposures were likely present. The donor tested CMV seronegative and was one of the 352 seronegative cohort members. A peripheral blood sample was provided by each donor, and peripheral blood mononuclear cells were used for TCR beta sequencing. Genomic DNA extraction from the blood cell samples was performed with the Qiagen DNeasy Blood Extraction Kit. Sequencing was done on a sample of PBMCs. This receptor was taken from a female donor in good health and CMV-seronegative.

The DNA is as follows: TGCGCCAGCAGCTTGGCTCCGGGGAACTATGGCTACACCTTC. This encodes CASSLAPGNYGYTF. This chain is built from TRBV5-1 and TRBJ1-2; the D gene identity is not certain. The CDR3 runs 14 residues from the cysteine to the phenylalanine. Only the CDR3 DNA is retained, 42 bases long and in frame from the first base. V drops 0 bases and J drops 2 bases, leaving 8 bases in between. Per the germline V gene, SGHRS is the CDR1 and YFSETQ is the CDR2.